Listed below are T cell receptor beta chains from one sample, sequenced in a study of control samples from healthy donors and cancer patients. TCRdb keeps only in-frame clones here, not all; method: immunoSEQ multiplex PCR. Of roughly 130,000 clones listed, about 95% were seen once; the top ten hold 13% to 15%. Source material: PBMCs. Receptors originate from a man aged 60-69 years with colorectal cancer. Each CDR3 is given with its conserved first and last residue. The D gene is left open where the match is weak. Rows may omit the clone size; those that give it use once, few, many or a size class.

D gene	CDR3 length	V gene	clone size	J gene	CDR3 protein	CDR3 DNA
NA	16	TRBV6-5	NA	TRBJ2-3	CASSYPAGYSTDTQYF	TGTGCCAGCAGTTACCCGGCGGGTTATAGCACAGATACGCAGTATTTT
NA	11	TRBV18	NA	TRBJ2-7	CASSPGAEQYF	TGTGCCAGCTCACCAGGGGCCGAGCAGTACTTC
TRBD1	17	TRBV24-1	NA	TRBJ1-4	CATSDPPRTGGNEKLFF	TGTGCCACCAGTGATCCTCCCAGGACAGGGGGAAATGAAAAACTGTTTTTT
NA	14	TRBV7-9	NA	TRBJ1-4	CASSLQGGGEKLFF	TGTGCCAGCAGCCTTCAGGGCGGAGGTGAAAAACTGTTTTTT
NA	12	TRBV19	NA	TRBJ1-3	CASRAGGNTIYF	TGTGCCAGTAGGGCCGGAGGAAACACCATATATTTT
NA	18	TRBV19	NA	TRBJ1-5	CASSIDGPASNSNQPQHF	TGTGCCAGTAGTATAGATGGGCCAGCCTCTAATAGCAATCAGCCCCAGCATTTT
TRBD1	16	TRBV3-1/TRBV3-2	NA	TRBJ2-2	CASSQSGTVNTGELFF	TGTGCCAGCAGCCAATCCGGGACAGTGAACACCGGGGAGCTGTTTTTT
NA	19	TRBV27	NA	TRBJ1-2	CATHPTERDLPVANYGYTF	TGTGCCACCCACCCGACAGAACGGGATCTCCCCGTAGCTAACTATGGCTACACCTTC
NA	13	TRBV5-1	once	TRBJ2-1	CASSSTGEGEQFF	TGCGCCAGCAGCTCGACAGGGGAGGGTGAGCAGTTCTTC
NA	14	TRBV3-1/TRBV3-2	NA	TRBJ1-4	CASSSGAWDEKLFF	TGTGCCAGCAGTAGTGGAGCATGGGATGAAAAACTGTTTTTT
NA	14	TRBV6-5	NA	TRBJ1-5	CAGAGQYSNQPQHF	TGTGCCGGCGCCGGACAGTATAGCAATCAGCCCCAGCATTTT
TRBD1	15	TRBV19	NA	TRBJ1-5	CASSISDRANQPQHF	TGTGCCAGTAGTATATCAGACAGGGCCAATCAGCCCCAGCATTTT
TRBD2	17	TRBV29-1	NA	TRBJ2-7	CSVEDLRTSGGNYEQYF	TGCAGCGTTGAAGATCTCCGGACTAGCGGGGGAAACTACGAGCAGTACTTC
NA	14	TRBV6-4	NA	TRBJ1-6	CASRTGGPDSPLHF	TGTGCCAGCAGGACGGGAGGGCCGGATTCACCCCTCCACTTT
NA	13	TRBV7-9	NA	TRBJ2-3	CASSLSHTDTQYF	TGTGCCAGCAGCTTATCGCACACAGATACGCAGTATTTT
TRBD2	14	TRBV11-2	NA	TRBJ2-1	CASSLSGGRNEQFF	TGTGCCAGCAGCCTTAGCGGGGGTCGCAATGAGCAGTTCTTC
TRBD1	14	TRBV7-2	NA	TRBJ1-2	CASSSARGPYGYTF	TGTGCCAGCAGCTCGGCCAGGGGGCCCTATGGCTACACCTTC
TRBD2	14	TRBV5-1	NA	TRBJ2-1	CASSWASGGYEQFF	TGCGCCAGCAGCTGGGCTAGCGGGGGGTATGAGCAGTTCTTC
NA	11	TRBV20-1	NA	TRBJ2-7	CSAQRVYEQYF	TGCAGTGCGCAGCGAGTTTACGAGCAGTACTTC
NA	17	TRBV19	few	TRBJ1-6	CASSIGRQVLGNSPLHF	TGTGCCAGTAGTATAGGGAGACAGGTTCTCGGAAATTCACCCCTCCACTTT
TRBD1	14	TRBV27	NA	TRBJ2-7	CASSAWDRPYEQYF	TGTGCCAGCAGTGCATGGGACAGACCCTACGAGCAGTACTTC
NA	14	TRBV7-2	NA	TRBJ1-2	CASSPESSNYGYTF	TGTGCCAGCAGCCCGGAGAGTTCCAACTATGGCTACACCTTC
NA	13	TRBV30	NA	TRBJ1-2	CAWSVGGLIRYTF	TGTGCCTGGAGTGTCGGGGGATTAATTCGCTACACCTTC
TRBD2	15	TRBV28	once	TRBJ2-7	CASSPRTSGAYEQYF	TGTGCCAGCAGTCCACGGACTAGCGGGGCCTACGAGCAGTACTTC
TRBD1	14	TRBV4-3	NA	TRBJ2-2	CASSLDRATGELFF	TGCGCCAGCAGCCTCGACAGGGCCACCGGGGAGCTGTTTTTT
NA	15	TRBV6-2/TRBV6-3	once	TRBJ1-5	CASSYSWQSSQPQHF	TGTGCCAGCAGTTACAGTTGGCAGTCAAGTCAGCCCCAGCATTTT
NA	13	TRBV12-3/TRBV12-4	NA	TRBJ2-7	CASSSTGPYEQYF	TGTGCCAGCAGTTCTACAGGGCCCTACGAGCAGTACTTC
NA	12	TRBV2	NA	TRBJ2-7	CASSEFSYEQYF	TGTGCCAGCAGTGAATTCAGCTACGAGCAGTACTTC
NA	12	TRBV3-1/TRBV3-2	NA	TRBJ2-7	CASSHRFNEQYF	TGTGCCAGCAGCCATCGGTTCAACGAGCAGTACTTC
NA	15	TRBV6-5	NA	TRBJ1-5	CASSFGPMPYQPQHF	TGTGCCAGCAGTTTCGGGCCGATGCCATACCAGCCCCAGCATTTT
NA	15	TRBV7-9	NA	TRBJ2-6	CASSLEFSGANVLTF	TGTGCCAGCAGCTTAGAGTTCTCTGGGGCCAACGTCCTGACTTTC
NA	14	TRBV30	NA	TRBJ1-3	CAWSPNSAGNTIYF	TGTGCCTGGAGCCCTAATTCAGCTGGAAACACCATATATTTT
TRBD1	15	TRBV5-1	NA	TRBJ1-5	CASSTEGQVNQPQHF	TGCGCCAGCAGCACCGAGGGACAGGTCAATCAGCCCCAGCATTTT
NA	13	TRBV19	NA	TRBJ1-1	CASTPGTFSEAFF	TGTGCCAGTACCCCCGGGACATTTTCTGAAGCTTTCTTT
NA	14	TRBV6-5	NA	TRBJ1-6	CASSYRGYNSPLHF	TGTGCCAGCAGTTACAGGGGCTATAATTCACCCCTCCACTTT
TRBD2	16	TRBV9	NA	TRBJ2-7	CASSVGSSGGFYEQYF	TGTGCCAGCAGCGTAGGAAGTAGCGGGGGGTTTTACGAGCAGTACTTC
TRBD1	17	TRBV5-1	NA	TRBJ2-7	CASSMVSTGGWSYEQYF	TGCGCCAGCAGCATGGTTTCGACAGGGGGCTGGTCCTACGAGCAGTACTTC
NA	14	TRBV4-1	NA	TRBJ1-5	CASSLSWDNQPQHF	TGCGCCAGCAGCCTATCCTGGGACAATCAGCCCCAGCATTTT
TRBD1	15	TRBV7-2	NA	TRBJ2-1	CASSFYRGYGNEQFF	TGTGCCAGCAGCTTTTACAGGGGTTATGGCAATGAGCAGTTCTTC
NA	10	TRBV7-6	NA	TRBJ1-1	CASRGTEAFF	TGTGCCAGCAGGGGCACTGAAGCTTTCTTT
TRBD1	15	TRBV19	NA	TRBJ2-7	CASSSGQGAPLEQYF	TGTGCCAGTAGTAGTGGACAGGGGGCCCCCCTTGAGCAGTACTTC
NA	15	TRBV5-1	NA	TRBJ1-4	CASSLRTGLDEKLFF	TGCGCCAGCAGCTTGAGGACGGGGCTCGATGAAAAACTGTTTTTT